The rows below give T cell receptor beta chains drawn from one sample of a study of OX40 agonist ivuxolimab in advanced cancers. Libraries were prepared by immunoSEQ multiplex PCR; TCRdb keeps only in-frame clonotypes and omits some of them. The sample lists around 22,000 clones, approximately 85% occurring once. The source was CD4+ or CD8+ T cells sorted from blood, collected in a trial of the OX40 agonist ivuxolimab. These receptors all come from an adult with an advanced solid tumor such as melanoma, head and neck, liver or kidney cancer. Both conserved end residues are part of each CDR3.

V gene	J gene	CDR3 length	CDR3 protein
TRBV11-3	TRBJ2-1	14	CASSLELADNEQFF
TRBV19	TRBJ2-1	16	CASSISGTSGSDEQFF
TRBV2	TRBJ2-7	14	CASSPGQGVYEQYF
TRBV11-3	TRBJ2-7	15	CASSLGGTSDYEQYF
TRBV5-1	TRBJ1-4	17	CASSFTDRGHNEGKLFF
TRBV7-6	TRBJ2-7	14	CASSALAGGREQYF
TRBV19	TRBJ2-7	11	CASSNSYEQYF
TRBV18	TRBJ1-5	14	CASSPGDRVSAQHF
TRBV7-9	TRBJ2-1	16	CASSLGNTRTRDEQFF
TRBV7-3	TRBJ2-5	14	CASSMGLAKETQYF
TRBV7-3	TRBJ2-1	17	CASSSKPSSGSKGEQFF
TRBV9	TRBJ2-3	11	CASSTTDTQYF
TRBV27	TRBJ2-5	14	CASATARLRETQYF